A selection of T cell receptor beta chains follows, all from one sample in a study of PD-L1 blockade in urothelial cancer. Assay used: immunoSEQ multiplex PCR; TCRdb lists only in-frame clones, some missing. In the table there are under 120,000 clones, over 75% of which are singletons. The sample consisted of PBMCs, taken around atezolizumab (anti-PD-L1) treatment. Every receptor here comes from a man between 50 and 59 years old with urothelial cancer. Each CDR3 is given with its conserved first and last residue. The D gene is left open where the match is weak. A row's size may be missing; if present it is once, few, many or a size class.

TRBV6-5	NA	TRBJ1-1	16	NA	TGTGCCAGCAGTTACACCTTCGGGGGGTCGTCGACTGAAGCTTTCTTT	CASSYTFGGSSTEAFF
TRBV27	once	TRBJ2-5	16	TRBD1	TGTGCCAGCAGTCCTCACGTACAGGGGGCAGGGGAGACCCAGTACTTC	CASSPHVQGAGETQYF
TRBV19	NA	TRBJ1-5	15	NA	TGTGCCAGTAGTACCCCCCGGACAGCAGGTCAGCCCCAGCATTTT	CASSTPRTAGQPQHF
TRBV18	NA	TRBJ2-5	13	NA	TGTGCCAGCTCACCAGGGGAGACCTCAAATCAGTACTTC	CASSPGETSNQYF
TRBV7-2	NA	TRBJ2-1	16	TRBD2	TGTGCCAGCAGCTTTAGCGGGAGGGGGACCTACAATGAGCAGTTCTTC	CASSFSGRGTYNEQFF
TRBV18	NA	TRBJ2-7	14	NA	TGTGCCAGCTCTTTCCTGGACAGCGCCTACGAGCAGTACTTC	CASSFLDSAYEQYF
TRBV21-1	NA	TRBJ1-4	16	NA	TGTGCCAGCAGCAAAATGCGAGGAGGGCGAAATGAAAAACTGTTTTTT	CASSKMRGGRNEKLFF
TRBV5-4	NA	TRBJ2-3	15	NA	TGTGCCAGCAGCTTGGAAGACAGCAGCACAGATACGCAGTATTTT	CASSLEDSSTDTQYF
TRBV28	NA	TRBJ1-4	15	NA	TGTGCCAGCAGTCCAAGACATCCAACTAATGAAAAACTGTTTTTT	CASSPRHPTNEKLFF
TRBV7-3	few	TRBJ2-5	15	NA	TGTGCCAGCAGCTTTCAAAGCGGCAGGGGAGAGACCCAGTACTTC	CASSFQSGRGETQYF
TRBV28	NA	TRBJ1-6	15	TRBD1	TGTGCCAGCAGTAAGGACAGGGCCTATAATTCACCCCTCCACTTT	CASSKDRAYNSPLHF
TRBV7-9	NA	TRBJ2-3	15	TRBD2	TGTGCCAGCAGCTTAACTAGCGGTAGCACAGATACGCAGTATTTT	CASSLTSGSTDTQYF
TRBV7-9	NA	TRBJ2-7	16	TRBD1	TGTGCCAGCACCAAAACCGGACAGGTCGTCTCCTACGAGCAGTACTTC	CASTKTGQVVSYEQYF
TRBV18	NA	TRBJ2-3	16	NA	TGTGCCAGCTCACCACTAGCAGCAAACCCCTCGGATACGCAGTATTTT	CASSPLAANPSDTQYF
TRBV23-1	NA	TRBJ1-2	11	NA	TGCGCCAGCACGAGCGGCTATGGCTACACCTTC	CASTSGYGYTF
TRBV15	NA	TRBJ1-3	16	NA	TGTGCCACCAGCAGAGGGGCAGGGAAAACCGTGGACACCATATATTTT	CATSRGAGKTVDTIYF
TRBV21-1	NA	TRBJ2-7	18	NA	TGTGCCAGCAGCGAAAACCGGACTTCCCTCACCGTAGTCTACGAGCAGTACTTC	CASSENRTSLTVVYEQYF
TRBV18	NA	TRBJ2-5	15	TRBD2	TGTGCCAGCTCACCCTCAGCGGGAGGGCCGGAGACCCAGTACTTC	CASSPSAGGPETQYF
TRBV14	NA	TRBJ2-1	18	TRBD2	TGTGCCAGCAGCCGCCGGACTAGCGGGGGGGGAGTCCACAATGAGCAGTTCTTC	CASSRRTSGGGVHNEQFF
TRBV15	NA	TRBJ2-1	16	NA	TGTGCCACCAGCAGACCTGGGAGGCTGGAGTACAATGAGCAGTTCTTC	CATSRPGRLEYNEQFF
TRBV13	NA	TRBJ2-7	13	TRBD1	TGTGCCAGCAGCTCAGGACAGGTGTACGAGCAGTACTTC	CASSSGQVYEQYF
TRBV6-1	NA	TRBJ1-3	13	NA	TGTGCCAGCAGTGCCAGCTCTGGAAACACCATATATTTT	CASSASSGNTIYF
TRBV4-2	NA	TRBJ1-1	14	NA	TGTGCCAGCAGCCAAGAAGAAACCAGGACTGAAGCTTTCTTT	CASSQEETRTEAFF
TRBV5-1	NA	TRBJ2-5	14	TRBD1	TGCGCCAGCGACGGGACAGGCTCCCAAGAGACCCAGTACTTC	CASDGTGSQETQYF
TRBV7-9	NA	TRBJ2-7	15	NA	TGTGCCAGCAGTCAAGCGGGCCTAGGCCCCTACGAGCAGTACTTC	CASSQAGLGPYEQYF
TRBV7-9	NA	TRBJ2-2	12	NA	TGTGCCAGCACGGTAAACACCGGGGAGCTGTTTTTT	CASTVNTGELFF
TRBV6-1	NA	TRBJ1-2	13	TRBD1	TGTGCCAGCAGGGGGGACAGGGACTATGGCTACACCTTC	CASRGDRDYGYTF
TRBV7-7	NA	TRBJ1-3	11	NA	TGTGCTAGCAGCGAGGGAAACACCATATATTTT	CASSEGNTIYF
TRBV6-5	NA	TRBJ2-1	15	TRBD2	TGTGCCAGCTCAACTAGCGGGAGCTCCTACAATGAGCAGTTCTTC	CASSTSGSSYNEQFF
TRBV7-9	once	TRBJ1-1	16	NA	TGTGCCAGCAGCTTAGGAATGACAGTCATGAACACTGAAGCTTTCTTT	CASSLGMTVMNTEAFF
TRBV28	NA	TRBJ2-7	13	TRBD1	TGTGCCAGCAGTTTATCATGGGACAGTGAGCAGTACTTC	CASSLSWDSEQYF
TRBV4-1	NA	TRBJ2-3	14	NA	TGCGCCAGCAGCCAAAGACAGATCACAGATACGCAGTATTTT	CASSQRQITDTQYF
TRBV28	NA	TRBJ2-7	15	TRBD2	TGTGCCAGCAGTCGGGGACTAGTCCCACCCTACGAGCAGTACTTC	CASSRGLVPPYEQYF
TRBV7-2	NA	TRBJ2-1	15	TRBD2	TGTGCCAGCAGATTAGCGGGAGGGCAATACAATGAGCAGTTCTTC	CASRLAGGQYNEQFF
TRBV2	NA	TRBJ1-1	17	TRBD1	TGTGCCAGCAGTGTCTCGGACAGGGGGGCGTGGGACACTGAAGCTTTCTTT	CASSVSDRGAWDTEAFF
TRBV28	NA	TRBJ2-7	16	NA	TGTGCCAGCAGTGGATCTGGGGGGAGGAGATCCTACGAGCAGTACTTC	CASSGSGGRRSYEQYF
TRBV28	NA	TRBJ1-4	16	TRBD1	TGTGCCAGCAGGCCGGGAGGGGGCGGGTCTAATGAAAAACTGTTTTTT	CASRPGGGGSNEKLFF
TRBV7-2	NA	TRBJ1-2	13	NA	TGTGCCAGCAGCTACTTCCTTTTCAATGGCTACACCTTC	CASSYFLFNGYTF
TRBV2	few	TRBJ2-7	15	NA	TGTGCCAGCAGTGAAGACAGAATTAGCTCCTACGAGCAGTACTTC	CASSEDRISSYEQYF
TRBV19	NA	TRBJ2-7	14	TRBD1	TGTGCCAGTAGTTCAACGGGACAGGCTTACGAGCAGTACTTC	CASSSTGQAYEQYF
TRBV2	NA	TRBJ2-2	13	TRBD2	TGTGCCAGTGGACTAGGAGCCGGTGGGGAGCTGTTTTTT	CASGLGAGGELFF